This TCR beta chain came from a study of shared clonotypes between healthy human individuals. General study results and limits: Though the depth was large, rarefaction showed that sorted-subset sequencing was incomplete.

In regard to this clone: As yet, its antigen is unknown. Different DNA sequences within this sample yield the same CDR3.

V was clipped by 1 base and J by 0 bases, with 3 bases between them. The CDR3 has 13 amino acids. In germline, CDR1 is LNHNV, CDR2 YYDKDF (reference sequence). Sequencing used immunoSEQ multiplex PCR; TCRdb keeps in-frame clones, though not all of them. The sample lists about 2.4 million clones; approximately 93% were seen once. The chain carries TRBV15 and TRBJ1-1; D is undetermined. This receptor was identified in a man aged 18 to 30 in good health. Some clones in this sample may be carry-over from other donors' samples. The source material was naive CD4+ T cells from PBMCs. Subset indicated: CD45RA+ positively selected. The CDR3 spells CATSRVLNTEAFF. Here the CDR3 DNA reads TGTGCCACCAGCAGAGTACTGAACACTGAAGCTTTCTTT.